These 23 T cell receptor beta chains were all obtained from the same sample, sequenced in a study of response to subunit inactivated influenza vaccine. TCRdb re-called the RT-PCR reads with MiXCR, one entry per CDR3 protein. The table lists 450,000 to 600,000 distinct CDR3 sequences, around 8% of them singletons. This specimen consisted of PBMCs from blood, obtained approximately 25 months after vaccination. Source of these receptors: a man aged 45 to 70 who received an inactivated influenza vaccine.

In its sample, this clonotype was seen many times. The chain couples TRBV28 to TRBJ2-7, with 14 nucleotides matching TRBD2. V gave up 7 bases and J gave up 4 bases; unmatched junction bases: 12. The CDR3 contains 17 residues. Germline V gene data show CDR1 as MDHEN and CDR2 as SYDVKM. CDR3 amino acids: CASTPAGLAGDSYEQYF. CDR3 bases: TGTGCCAGCACCCCGGCGGGACTAGCGGGAGATTCATACGAGCAGTACTTC.

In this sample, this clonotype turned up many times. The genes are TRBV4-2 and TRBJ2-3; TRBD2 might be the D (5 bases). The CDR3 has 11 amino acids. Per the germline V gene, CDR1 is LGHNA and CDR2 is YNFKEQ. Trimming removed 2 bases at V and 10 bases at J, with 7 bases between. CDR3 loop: CASSQRESQYF. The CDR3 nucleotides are TGTGCCAGCAGCCAAAGGGAGTCGCAGTATTTT.

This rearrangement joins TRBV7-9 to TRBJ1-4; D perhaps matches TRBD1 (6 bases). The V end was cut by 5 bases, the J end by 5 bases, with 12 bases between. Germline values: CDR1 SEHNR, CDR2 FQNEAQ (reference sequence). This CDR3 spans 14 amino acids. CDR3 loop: CASSGGTRNEKLFF. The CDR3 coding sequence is TGTGCCAGCAGCGGCGGGACACGCAATGAAAAACTGTTTTTT.

The CDR3 nucleotides are TGCGCCAGCAGCACTGGACTAGCGGATCGGATCGCCTACGAGCAGTACTTC. Its translation is CASSTGLADRIAYEQYF. The rearrangement uses TRBV5-1 and TRBJ2-7; 10 bases are shared with TRBD2. V lost 4 bases, J lost 2 bases, and 12 bases stayed unmatched. The CDR3 is 17 residues long. Germline loops: CDR1 SGHRS, CDR2 YFSETQ.

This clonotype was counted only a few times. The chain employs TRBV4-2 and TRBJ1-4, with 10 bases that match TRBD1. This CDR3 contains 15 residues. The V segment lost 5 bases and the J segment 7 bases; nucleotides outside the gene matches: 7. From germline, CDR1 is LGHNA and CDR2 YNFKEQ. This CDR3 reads CASSSPGQGSEKLFF. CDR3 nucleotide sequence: TGTGCCAGCAGCTCCCCGGGACAGGGGTCTGAAAAACTGTTTTTT.

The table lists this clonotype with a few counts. The CDR3 DNA follows: TGTGCCAGCAGCCAAGACTCTTCAACTAATGAAAAACTGTTTTTT. This translates into CASSQDSSTNEKLFF. This rearrangement joins TRBV4-2 to TRBJ1-4; D unresolved. V was trimmed by 0 bases and J by 0 bases, leaving 5 bases between them. Germline V gene lookup returns CDR1 LGHNA and CDR2 YNFKEQ. The CDR3 covers 15 residues.

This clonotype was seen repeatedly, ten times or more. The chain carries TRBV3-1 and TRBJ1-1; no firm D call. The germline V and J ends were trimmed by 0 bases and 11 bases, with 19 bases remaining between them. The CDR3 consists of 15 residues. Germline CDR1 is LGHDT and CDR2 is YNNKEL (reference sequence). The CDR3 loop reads CASSQDLTLSGGAFF. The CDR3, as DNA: TGTGCCAGCAGCCAAGATCTCACTTTGTCCGGAGGCGCTTTCTTT.

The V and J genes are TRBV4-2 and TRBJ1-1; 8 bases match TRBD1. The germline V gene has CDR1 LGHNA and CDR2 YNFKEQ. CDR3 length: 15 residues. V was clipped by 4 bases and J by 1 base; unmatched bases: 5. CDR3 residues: CASSRHGQGNTEAFF. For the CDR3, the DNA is TGTGCCAGCAGCCGGCACGGACAGGGGAACACTGAAGCTTTCTTT.

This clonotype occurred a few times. CDR3 amino acids: CASSSTGGYTEAFF. CDR3 DNA sequence: TGTGCCAGCAGTTCGACAGGGGGCTACACTGAAGCTTTCTTT. This chain joins TRBV12-3 or TRBV12-4 and TRBJ1-1; 10 bases line up with TRBD1. The CDR3 runs 14 residues. J gave up 3 bases and V 4 bases, and 2 bases lay outside the gene matches.

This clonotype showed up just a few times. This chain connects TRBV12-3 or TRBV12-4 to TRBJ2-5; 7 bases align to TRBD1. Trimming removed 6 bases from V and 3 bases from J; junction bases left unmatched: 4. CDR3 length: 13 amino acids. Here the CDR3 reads CASRPTGKETQYF. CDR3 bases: TGTGCCAGCAGACCGACAGGGAAAGAGACCCAGTACTTC.

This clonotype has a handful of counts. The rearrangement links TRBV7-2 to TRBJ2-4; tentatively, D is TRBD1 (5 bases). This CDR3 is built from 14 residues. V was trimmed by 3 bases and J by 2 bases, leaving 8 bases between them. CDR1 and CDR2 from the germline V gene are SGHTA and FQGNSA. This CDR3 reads CASSFMDTKNIQYF. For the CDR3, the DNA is TGTGCCAGCAGCTTTATGGACACCAAAAACATTCAGTACTTC.

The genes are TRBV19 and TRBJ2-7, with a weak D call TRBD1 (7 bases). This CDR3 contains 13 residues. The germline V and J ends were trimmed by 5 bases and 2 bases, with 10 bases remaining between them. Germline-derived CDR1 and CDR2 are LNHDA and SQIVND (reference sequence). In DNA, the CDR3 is TGTGCCAGTAGTGCGGGACAGACCTACGAGCAGTACTTC. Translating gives CASSAGQTYEQYF.

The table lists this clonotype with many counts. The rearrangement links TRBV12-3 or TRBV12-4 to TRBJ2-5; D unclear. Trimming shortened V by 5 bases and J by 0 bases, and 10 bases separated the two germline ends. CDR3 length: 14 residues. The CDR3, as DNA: TGTGCCAGCAGTCAGGACCCGTACCAAGAGACCCAGTACTTC. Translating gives CASSQDPYQETQYF.

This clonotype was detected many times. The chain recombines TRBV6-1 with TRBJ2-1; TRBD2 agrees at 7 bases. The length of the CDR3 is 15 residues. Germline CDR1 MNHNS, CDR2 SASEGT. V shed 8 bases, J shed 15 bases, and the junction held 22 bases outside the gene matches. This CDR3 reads CASPEGRESHSLRFF. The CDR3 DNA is TGTGCCAGCCCCGAGGGGCGGGAGTCCCACTCTCTGAGGTTCTTC.

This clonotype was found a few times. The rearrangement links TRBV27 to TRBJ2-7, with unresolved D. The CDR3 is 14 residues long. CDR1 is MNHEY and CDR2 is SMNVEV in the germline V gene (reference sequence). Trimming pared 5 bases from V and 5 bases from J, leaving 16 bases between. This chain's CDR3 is CASSPLSRPDEQYF. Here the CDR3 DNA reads TGTGCCAGCAGTCCCCTTAGCCGGCCGGACGAGCAGTACTTC.

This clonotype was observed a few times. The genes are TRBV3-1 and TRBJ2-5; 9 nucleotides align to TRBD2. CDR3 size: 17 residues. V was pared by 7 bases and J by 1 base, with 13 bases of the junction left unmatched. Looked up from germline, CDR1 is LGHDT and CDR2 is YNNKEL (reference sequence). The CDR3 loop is CASTTGRWRGGQETQYF. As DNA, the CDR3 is TGTGCCAGCACCACCGGGAGATGGCGGGGGGGCCAAGAGACCCAGTACTTC.

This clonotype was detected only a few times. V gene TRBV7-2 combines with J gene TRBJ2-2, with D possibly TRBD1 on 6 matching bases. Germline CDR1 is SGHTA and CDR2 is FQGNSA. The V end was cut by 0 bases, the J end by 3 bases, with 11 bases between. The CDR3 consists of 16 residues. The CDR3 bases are TGTGCCAGCAGCTTAGCGCTAAAGGGGGACACCGGGGAGCTGTTTTTT. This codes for CASSLALKGDTGELFF.

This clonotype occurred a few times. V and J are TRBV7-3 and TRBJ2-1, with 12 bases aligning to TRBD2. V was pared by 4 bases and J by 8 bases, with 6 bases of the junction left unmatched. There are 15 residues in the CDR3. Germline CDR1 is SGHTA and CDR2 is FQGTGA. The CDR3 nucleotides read TGTGCCAGCAGCTACGGACTAGCGGGACTCGATGAGCAGTTCTTC. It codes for CASSYGLAGLDEQFF.

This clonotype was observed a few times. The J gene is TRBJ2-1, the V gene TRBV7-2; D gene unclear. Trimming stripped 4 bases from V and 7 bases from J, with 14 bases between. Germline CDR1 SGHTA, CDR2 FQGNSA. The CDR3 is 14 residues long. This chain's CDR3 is CASSSERLINEQFF. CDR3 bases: TGTGCCAGCAGCTCAGAAAGACTTATAAATGAGCAGTTCTTC. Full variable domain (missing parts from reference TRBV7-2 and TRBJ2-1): GAGVSQSPSNKVTEKGKDVELRCDPISGHTALYWYRQSLGQGLEFLIYFQGNSAPDKSGLPSDRFSAERTGGSVSTLTIQRTQQEDSAVYLCASSSERLINEQFFGPGTRLTVL.

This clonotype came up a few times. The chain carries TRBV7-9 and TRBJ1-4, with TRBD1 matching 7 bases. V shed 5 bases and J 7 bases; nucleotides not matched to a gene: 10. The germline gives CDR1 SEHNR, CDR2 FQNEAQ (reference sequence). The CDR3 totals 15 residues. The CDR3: CASSRTGYGGEKLFF. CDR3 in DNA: TGTGCCAGCAGCAGGACAGGATATGGGGGTGAAAAACTGTTTTTT.

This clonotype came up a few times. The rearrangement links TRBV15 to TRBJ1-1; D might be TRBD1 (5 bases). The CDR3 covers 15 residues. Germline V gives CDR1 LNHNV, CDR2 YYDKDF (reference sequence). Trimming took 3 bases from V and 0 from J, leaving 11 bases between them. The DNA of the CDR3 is TGTGCCACCAGCAGTCGACAGAGGATGAACACTGAAGCTTTCTTT. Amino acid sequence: CATSSRQRMNTEAFF.

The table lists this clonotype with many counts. CDR3 nucleotide sequence: TGTGCCATCGGTACTAGCGGGAGCACTGAGCAGTTCTTC. Its protein product is CAIGTSGSTEQFF. This chain connects TRBV10-3 to TRBJ2-1; 11 nucleotides agree with TRBD2. The trim removed 8 bases at V and 9 bases at J, leaving 6 bases unmatched. CDR1 is ENHRY and CDR2 is SYGVKD in the germline V gene. The CDR3 contains 13 residues.

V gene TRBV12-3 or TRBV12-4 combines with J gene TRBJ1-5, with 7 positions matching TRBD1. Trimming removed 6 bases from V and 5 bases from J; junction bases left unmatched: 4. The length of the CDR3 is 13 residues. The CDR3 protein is CASRPTGDQPQHF. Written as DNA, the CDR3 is TGTGCCAGCAGACCAACAGGGGATCAGCCCCAGCATTTT.